The T cell receptor beta chain described here comes from a study of Ad26.COV2.S vaccination and SARS-CoV-2 variants. Study background: Ad26.COV2.S, an intramuscular injection, was given once or twice 56 days apart.

Treatment: 15 to 20 received Ad26.COV2.S at low or high dose, single or two shots; 5 received placebo; per-sample allocation not given. The study sampled participants on day 63 after the first vaccine or placebo injection. Donation was by an adult aged 18-55 years who was in Boston. The CDR3 is made up of 13 amino acids. Germline V gene data show CDR1 as MGHDK and CDR2 as SYGVNS. Trimming pared 6 bases from V and 8 bases from J, leaving 14 bases between. As concerns this clone: Its antigen is unidentified.

Clones were sequenced by immunoSEQ multiplex PCR, and TCRdb holds only the in-frame ones, with some missing. The repertoire holds 380,000 or so clones, 80% to 90% seen once, with approximately 5% in the top ten. Study-level results: Substantial post-vaccination breadth of spike-specific CD8+ and CD4+ T cell responses was reported.

This receptor was taken from a person between 18 and 65 years old who received the Ad26.COV2.S COVID-19 vaccine or a placebo. The source was peripheral blood, collected in a trial of Ad26.COV2.S vaccine versus placebo. This chain links TRBV25-1 with TRBJ2-1; D is unclear. The CDR3 is CASRRDPHYEQFF. The CDR3 nucleotides are TGTGCCAGCAGGAGAGACCCCCATTATGAGCAGTTCTTC.